One T cell receptor (beta chain) is described in this entry. Other DNA sequences in this sample translate to the same CDR3. Trimming pared 0 bases from V and 0 bases from J, leaving 6 bases between. In germline, CDR1 is SGHRS, CDR2 YFSETQ. This CDR3 is 15 amino acids long. The sample originates from a study of blood T cell repertoires in COVID-19. Study overall: Acute-phase and convalescent COVID-19 samples originated in the United States, Italy and Spain.

Among Cohort 3 donors, those recovered had two negative PCRs, clearance, or symptom resolution. Assay: immunoSEQ multiplex PCR; the TCRdb copy retains only in-frame clones and omits some. This table holds about 200,000 clones, 65% to 85% found once. The TCR comes from a man in his forties or fifties who had recovered from COVID-19. The chain carries TRBV5-1 and TRBJ1-4, with D maybe TRBD1 (5 bases). Sequenced input: PBMCs or T cells enriched from blood (not recorded which). CDR3 residues: CASSLARATNEKLFF. The CDR3 bases are TGCGCCAGCAGCTTGGCCAGGGCAACTAATGAAAAACTGTTTTTT.